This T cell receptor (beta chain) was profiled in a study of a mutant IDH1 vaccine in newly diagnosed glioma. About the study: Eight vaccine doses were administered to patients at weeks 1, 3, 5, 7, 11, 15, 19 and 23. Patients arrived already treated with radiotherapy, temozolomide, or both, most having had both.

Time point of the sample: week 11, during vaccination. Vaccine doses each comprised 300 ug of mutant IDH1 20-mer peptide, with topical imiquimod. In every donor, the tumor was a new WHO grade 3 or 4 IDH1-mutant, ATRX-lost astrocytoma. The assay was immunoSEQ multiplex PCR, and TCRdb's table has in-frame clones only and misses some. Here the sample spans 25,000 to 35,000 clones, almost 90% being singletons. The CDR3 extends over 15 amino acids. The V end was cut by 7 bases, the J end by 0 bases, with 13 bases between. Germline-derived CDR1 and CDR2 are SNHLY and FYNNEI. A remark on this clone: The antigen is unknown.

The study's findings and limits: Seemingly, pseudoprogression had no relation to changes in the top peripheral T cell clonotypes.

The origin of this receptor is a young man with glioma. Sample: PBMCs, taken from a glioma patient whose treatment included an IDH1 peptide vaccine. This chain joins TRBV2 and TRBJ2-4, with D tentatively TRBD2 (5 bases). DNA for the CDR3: TGTGCCAGCACGGGGAGCGGACTAGCCAAAAACATTCAGTACTTC. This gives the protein CASTGSGLAKNIQYF.